This TCR beta chain was identified in a study of shared clonotypes between healthy human individuals. The CDR3 spans 15 residues. Germline V gene lookup returns CDR1 MGHRA and CDR2 YSYEKL. With 7 bases removed from V and 0 bases from J, the gap between germline ends came to 13 bases. Positive CCR7 selection of CD45RO-negative cells yielded the naive CD8 cells, and terminally differentiated effector memory CD45RA+ cells were excluded. Clones were sequenced by immunoSEQ multiplex PCR, and TCRdb holds only the in-frame ones, with some missing. The table records under 2,000,000 clones, over 85% of them present only once.

The J gene is TRBJ2-1, the V gene TRBV4-1, with unresolved D. This clonotype originated in a young man in good health. Material: naive CD8+ T cells sorted from blood. The CDR3 region is CASTLSKNSYNEQFF. The CDR3 DNA follows: TGCGCCAGCACCCTAAGTAAGAACTCCTACAATGAGCAGTTCTTC.